Below, 5 T cell receptor beta chains from the same sample are listed, as sequenced in a study of blood T cells in healthy people across ages. A second PCR of 7 to 11 cycles used a sample-barcoded 5' primer and a J-beta primer mix. Via MiXCR, TCRdb re-called the 5' RACE reads, giving one row per CDR3 protein. The table includes around 780,000 distinct CDR3 sequences, around 24% detected once. Another study also made use of these data, one on T cells of mothers and their children.

The sequenced sample was blood. The receptors here all came from a boy aged 5-17 years in good health.

This clonotype came up a few times. This chain joins TRBV12-3 or TRBV12-4 and TRBJ1-5, with D perhaps TRBD1 (6 bases). The CDR3 length is 14 residues. Trimming removed 4 bases at V and 6 bases at J, with 13 bases between. CDR3 residues: CASSSRGAGQPQHF. CDR3 DNA sequence: TGTGCCAGCAGTTCGAGGGGGGCAGGTCAGCCCCAGCATTTT.

This chain links TRBV3-1 with TRBJ1-2; D perhaps matches TRBD1 (5 bases). V dropped 5 bases and J dropped 7 bases, with 17 bases sitting between them. Germline assignment: CDR1 LGHDT and CDR2 YNNKEL (reference sequence). The CDR3 has 14 residues. Here the CDR3 DNA reads TGTGCCAGCAGCGCAAACCGGGACTCCTTTGGCTACACCTTC. As protein: CASSANRDSFGYTF. The variable domain in full, completed from reference TRBV3-1 and TRBJ1-2, reads DTAVSQTPKYLVTQMGNDKSIKCEQNLGHDTMYWYKQDSKKFLKIMFSYNNKELIINETVPNRFSPKSPDKAHLNLHINSLELGDSAVYFCASSANRDSFGYTFGSGTRLTVV.

J is TRBJ2-2 and V is TRBV29-1, with D maybe TRBD2 (5 bases). The germline CDR1 and CDR2 sequences are SQVTM and ANQGSEA. V lost 8 bases, J lost 6 bases, and 10 bases lay in between. The CDR3 consists of 11 residues. Here the CDR3 DNA reads TGCAGCACTAGATGGGCCGGGGAGCTGTTTTTT. Residues: CSTRWAGELFF.

The V and J genes are TRBV5-1 and TRBJ2-1; TRBD2 is a possible D gene (6 bases). CDR1 and CDR2 (germline): SGHRS, YFSETQ. Trimming shortened V by 7 bases and J by 7 bases, and 18 bases separated the two germline ends. CDR3 size: 14 residues. The chain's CDR3 is CASRKGGGRNEQFF. DNA for the CDR3: TGCGCCAGCCGAAAGGGAGGTGGGAGGAATGAGCAGTTCTTC.

This sequence joins TRBV6-5 and TRBJ2-5, with D possibly being TRBD1 (5 bases). CDR1 is MNHEY, CDR2 SVGAGI, per germline. Trimming left V 2 bases short and J 7 bases short, with 11 bases between. This CDR3 region has 13 residues. Here the CDR3 DNA reads TGTGCCAGCAGTTACCAGCAGGGTGTGACCCAGTACTTC. Its translation is CASSYQQGVTQYF.